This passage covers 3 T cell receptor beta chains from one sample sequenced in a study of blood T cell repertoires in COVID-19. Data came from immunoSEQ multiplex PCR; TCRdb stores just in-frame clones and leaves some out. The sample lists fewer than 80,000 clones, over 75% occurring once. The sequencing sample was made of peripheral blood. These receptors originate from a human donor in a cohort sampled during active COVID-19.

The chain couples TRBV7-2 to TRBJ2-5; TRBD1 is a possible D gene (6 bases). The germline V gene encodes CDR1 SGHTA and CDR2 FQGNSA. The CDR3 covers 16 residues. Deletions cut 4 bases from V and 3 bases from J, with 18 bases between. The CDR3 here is CASSWKGTLSKETQYF. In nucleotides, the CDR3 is TGTGCCAGCAGCTGGAAAGGGACACTCTCTAAAGAGACCCAGTACTTC.

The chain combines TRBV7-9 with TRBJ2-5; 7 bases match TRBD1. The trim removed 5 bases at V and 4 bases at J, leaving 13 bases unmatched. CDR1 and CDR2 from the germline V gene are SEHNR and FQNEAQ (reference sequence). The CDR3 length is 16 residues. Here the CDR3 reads CASSPRDSPQGETQYF. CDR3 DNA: TGTGCCAGCAGCCCCCGGGACAGCCCTCAGGGAGAGACCCAGTACTTC.

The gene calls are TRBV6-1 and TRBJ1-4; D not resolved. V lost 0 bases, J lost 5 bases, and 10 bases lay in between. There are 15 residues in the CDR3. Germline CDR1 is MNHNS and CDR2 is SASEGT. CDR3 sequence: CASSEAGTVNEKLFF. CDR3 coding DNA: TGTGCCAGCAGTGAAGCCGGTACAGTCAATGAAAAACTGTTTTTT.